One T cell receptor beta chain is described in this entry. Its antigen remains unknown. This entry belongs to a study of T cells in Graves' hyperthyroidism and ophthalmopathy. Broader study findings: A 13 V-J model separated ophthalmopathy from stable hyperthyroidism. Most thyroid clonotypes expanded above 0.001 appeared in blood too.

From RNA transcripts, TCR beta CDR3 regions were amplified. During a first-round RT-PCR of the TCR CDR3, the HTBI primer set was used. From the multiplex PCR reads, TCRdb called clonotypes with MiXCR, one entry per CDR3 protein. The table has fewer than 700,000 distinct CDR3 sequences, more than 15% seen once. Germline V gives CDR1 SEHNR, CDR2 FQNEAQ (reference sequence). Unmatched junction bases numbered 18, after V lost 5 bases and J lost 2 bases. The CDR3 contains 19 residues. The chain couples TRBV7-9 to TRBJ1-2, with 9 bases fitting TRBD1. The clonotype originates from a woman younger than 30 with Graves' ophthalmopathy. The sequenced material came from blood. The CDR3 DNA sequence: TGTGCCAGCAGCCCTCTCGGTGGGACAGGGCGACTACCAAACTATGGCTACACCTTC. It codes for CASSPLGGTGRLPNYGYTF.